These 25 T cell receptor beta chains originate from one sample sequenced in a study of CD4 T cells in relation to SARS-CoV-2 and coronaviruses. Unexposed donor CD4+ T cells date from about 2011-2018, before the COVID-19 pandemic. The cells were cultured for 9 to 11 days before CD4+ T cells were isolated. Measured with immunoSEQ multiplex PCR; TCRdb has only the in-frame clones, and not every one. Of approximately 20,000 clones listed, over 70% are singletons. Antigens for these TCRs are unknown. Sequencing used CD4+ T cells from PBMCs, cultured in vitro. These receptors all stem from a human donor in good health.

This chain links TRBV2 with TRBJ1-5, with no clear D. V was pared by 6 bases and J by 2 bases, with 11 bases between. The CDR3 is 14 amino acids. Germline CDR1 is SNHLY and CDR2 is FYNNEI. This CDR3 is CASSKDLGNQPQHF. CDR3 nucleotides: TGTGCCAGCAGCAAGGACCTTGGCAATCAGCCCCAGCATTTT.

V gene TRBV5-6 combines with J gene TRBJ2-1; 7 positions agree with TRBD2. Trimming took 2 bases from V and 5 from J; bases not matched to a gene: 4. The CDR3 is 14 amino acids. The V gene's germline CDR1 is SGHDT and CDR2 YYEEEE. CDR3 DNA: TGTGCCAGCAGCTTACCGACTAGCCACAATGAGCAGTTCTTC. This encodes CASSLPTSHNEQFF.

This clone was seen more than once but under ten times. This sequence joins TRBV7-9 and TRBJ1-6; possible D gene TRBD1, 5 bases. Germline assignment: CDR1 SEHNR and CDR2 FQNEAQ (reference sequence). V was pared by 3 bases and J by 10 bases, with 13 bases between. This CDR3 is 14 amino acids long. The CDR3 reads CASSFGAGRSPLHF. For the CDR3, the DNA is TGTGCCAGCAGCTTTGGGGCAGGGAGGTCACCCCTCCACTTT. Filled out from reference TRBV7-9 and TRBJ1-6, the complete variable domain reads DTGVSQNPRHKITKRGQNVTFRCDPISEHNRLYWYRQTLGQGPEFLTYFQNEAQLEKSRLLSDRFSAERPKGSFSTLEIQRTEQGDSAMYLCASSFGAGRSPLHFGNGTRLTVT.

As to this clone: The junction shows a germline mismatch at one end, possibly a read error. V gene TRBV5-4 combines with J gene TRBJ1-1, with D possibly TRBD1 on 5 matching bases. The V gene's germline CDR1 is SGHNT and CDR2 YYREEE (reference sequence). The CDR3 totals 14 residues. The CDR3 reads CASSLRRVNTEAFF. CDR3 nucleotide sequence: TGTGCTAGCAGCTTGCGCAGGGTAAACACTGAAGCTTTCTTT.

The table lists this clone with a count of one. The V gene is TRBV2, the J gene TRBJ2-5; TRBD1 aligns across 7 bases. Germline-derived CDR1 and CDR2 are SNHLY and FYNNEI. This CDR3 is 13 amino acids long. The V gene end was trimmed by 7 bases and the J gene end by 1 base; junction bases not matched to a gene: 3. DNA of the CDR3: TGTGCCAGCACCGGGGACAGCCAAGAGACCCAGTACTTC. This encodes CASTGDSQETQYF. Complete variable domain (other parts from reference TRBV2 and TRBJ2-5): EPEVTQTPSHQVTQMGQEVILRCVPISNHLYFYWYRQILGQKVEFLVSFYNNEISEKSEIFDDQFSVERPDGSNFTLKIRSTKLEDSAMYFCASTGDSQETQYFGPGTRLLVL.

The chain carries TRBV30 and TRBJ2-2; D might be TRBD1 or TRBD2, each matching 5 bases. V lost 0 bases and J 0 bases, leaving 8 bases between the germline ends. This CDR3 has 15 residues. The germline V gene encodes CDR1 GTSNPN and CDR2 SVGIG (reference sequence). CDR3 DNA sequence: TGTGCCTGGAGTGTGGGACGATCGAACACCGGGGAGCTGTTTTTT. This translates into CAWSVGRSNTGELFF.

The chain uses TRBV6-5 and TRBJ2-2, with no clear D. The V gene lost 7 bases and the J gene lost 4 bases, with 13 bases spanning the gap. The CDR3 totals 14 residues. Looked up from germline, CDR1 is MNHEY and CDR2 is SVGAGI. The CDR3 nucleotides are TGTGCCAGCAAGGGTCACGATGGCACCGGGGAGCTGTTTTTT. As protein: CASKGHDGTGELFF.

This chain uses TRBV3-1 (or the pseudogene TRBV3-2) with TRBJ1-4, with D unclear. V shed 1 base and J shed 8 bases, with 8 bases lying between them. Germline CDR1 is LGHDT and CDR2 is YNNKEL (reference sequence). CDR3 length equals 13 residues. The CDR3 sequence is CASSQALDEKLFF. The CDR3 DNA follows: TGTGCCAGCAGCCAAGCCTTGGACGAAAAACTGTTTTTT.

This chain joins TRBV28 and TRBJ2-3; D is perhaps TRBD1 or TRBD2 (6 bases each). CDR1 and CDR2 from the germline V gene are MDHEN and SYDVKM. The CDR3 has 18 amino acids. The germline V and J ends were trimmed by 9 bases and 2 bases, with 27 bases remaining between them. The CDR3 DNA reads TGTGCCAGATATTGGGGGCGGGGTGGACAGCAAATCACAGATACGCAGTATTTT. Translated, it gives CARYWGRGGQQITDTQYF.

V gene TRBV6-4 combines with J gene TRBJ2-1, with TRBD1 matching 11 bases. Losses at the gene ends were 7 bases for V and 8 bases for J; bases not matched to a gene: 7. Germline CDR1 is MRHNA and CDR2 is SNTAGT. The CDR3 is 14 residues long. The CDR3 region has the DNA TGTGCCAGCAACAGGACAGGGGGCCACGATGAGCAGTTCTTC. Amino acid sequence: CASNRTGGHDEQFF.

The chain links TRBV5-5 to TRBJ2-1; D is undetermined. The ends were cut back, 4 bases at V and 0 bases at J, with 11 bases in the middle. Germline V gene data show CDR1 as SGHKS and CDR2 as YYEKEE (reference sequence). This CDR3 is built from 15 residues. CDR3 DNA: TGTGCCAGCAGCCCCTGGCAGGACTCCTACAATGAGCAGTTCTTC. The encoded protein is CASSPWQDSYNEQFF.

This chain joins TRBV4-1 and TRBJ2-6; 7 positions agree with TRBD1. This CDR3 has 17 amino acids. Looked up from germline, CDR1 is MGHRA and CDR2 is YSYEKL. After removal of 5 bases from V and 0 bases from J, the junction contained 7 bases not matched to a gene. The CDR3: CASSRWDRISGANVLTF. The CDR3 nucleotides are TGCGCCAGCAGCAGATGGGACAGAATCTCTGGGGCCAACGTCCTGACTTTC.

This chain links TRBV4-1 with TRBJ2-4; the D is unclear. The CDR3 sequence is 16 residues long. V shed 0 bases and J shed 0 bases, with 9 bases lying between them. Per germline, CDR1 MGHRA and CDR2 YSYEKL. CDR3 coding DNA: TGCGCCAGCAGCCAAGATGACTTCCTAGCCAAAAACATTCAGTACTTC. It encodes CASSQDDFLAKNIQYF.

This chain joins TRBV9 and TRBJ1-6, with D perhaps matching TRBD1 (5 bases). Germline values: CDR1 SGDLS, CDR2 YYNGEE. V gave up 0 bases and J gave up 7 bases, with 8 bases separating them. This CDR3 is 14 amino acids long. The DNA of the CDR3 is TGTGCCAGCAGCGTAGAGGGGCTCAATTCACCCCTCCACTTT. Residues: CASSVEGLNSPLHF.

CDR3 protein: CASSAERGLDFSGANVLTF. The CDR3 coding sequence is TGCGCCAGCAGCGCGGAGAGGGGACTGGATTTCTCTGGGGCCAACGTCCTGACTTTC. The chain recombines TRBV10-2 with TRBJ2-6; D perhaps matches TRBD2 (6 bases). V lost 6 bases and J 0 bases, leaving 21 bases between the germline ends. The CDR3 runs to 19 residues. The germline V gene has CDR1 WSHSY and CDR2 SAAADI.

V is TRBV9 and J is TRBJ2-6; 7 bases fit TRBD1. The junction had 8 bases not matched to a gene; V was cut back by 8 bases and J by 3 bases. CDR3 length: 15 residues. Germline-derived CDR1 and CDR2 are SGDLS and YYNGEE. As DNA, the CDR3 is TGTGCCAGTTCGATTAGGGGGCTTGGGGCCAACGTCCTGACTTTC. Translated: CASSIRGLGANVLTF.

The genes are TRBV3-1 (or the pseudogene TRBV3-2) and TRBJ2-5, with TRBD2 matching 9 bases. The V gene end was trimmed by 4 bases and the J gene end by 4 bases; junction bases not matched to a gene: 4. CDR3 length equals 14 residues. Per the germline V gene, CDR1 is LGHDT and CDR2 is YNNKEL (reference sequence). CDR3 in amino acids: CASSRAGGPETQYF. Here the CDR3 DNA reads TGTGCCAGCAGCCGAGCGGGGGGTCCAGAGACCCAGTACTTC.

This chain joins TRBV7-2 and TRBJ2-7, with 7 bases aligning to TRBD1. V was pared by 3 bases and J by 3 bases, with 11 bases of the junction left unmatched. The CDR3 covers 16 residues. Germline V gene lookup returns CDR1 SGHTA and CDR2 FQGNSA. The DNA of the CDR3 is TGTGCCAGCAGCTTCTTCACAGGGGCGATAAACTACGAGCAGTACTTC. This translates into CASSFFTGAINYEQYF.

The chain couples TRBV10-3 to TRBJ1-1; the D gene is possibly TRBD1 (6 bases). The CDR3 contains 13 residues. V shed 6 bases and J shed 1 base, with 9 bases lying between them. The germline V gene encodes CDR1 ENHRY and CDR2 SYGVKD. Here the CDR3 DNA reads TGTGCCATCAGCCTGGGACAGAACACTGAAGCTTTCTTT. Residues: CAISLGQNTEAFF.

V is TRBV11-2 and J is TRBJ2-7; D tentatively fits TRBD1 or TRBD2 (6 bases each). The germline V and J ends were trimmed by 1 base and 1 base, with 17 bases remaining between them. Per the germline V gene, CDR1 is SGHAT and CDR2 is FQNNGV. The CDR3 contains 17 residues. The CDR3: CASSLVRFRGRSYEQYF. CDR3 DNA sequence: TGTGCCAGCAGCTTAGTGCGGTTTCGGGGGCGATCCTACGAGCAGTACTTC.

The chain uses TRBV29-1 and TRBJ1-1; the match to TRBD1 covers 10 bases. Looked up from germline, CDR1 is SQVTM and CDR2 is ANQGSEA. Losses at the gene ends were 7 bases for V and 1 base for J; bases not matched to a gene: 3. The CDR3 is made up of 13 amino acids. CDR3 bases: TGCAGCGCCAGGGACAGGGGGAACACTGAAGCTTTCTTT. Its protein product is CSARDRGNTEAFF. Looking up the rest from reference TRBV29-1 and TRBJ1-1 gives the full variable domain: SAVISQKPSRDICQRGTSLTIQCQVDSQVTMMFWYRQQPGQSLTLIATANQGSEATYESGFVIDKFPISRPNLTFSTLTVSNMSPEDSSIYLCSARDRGNTEAFFGQGTRLTVV.

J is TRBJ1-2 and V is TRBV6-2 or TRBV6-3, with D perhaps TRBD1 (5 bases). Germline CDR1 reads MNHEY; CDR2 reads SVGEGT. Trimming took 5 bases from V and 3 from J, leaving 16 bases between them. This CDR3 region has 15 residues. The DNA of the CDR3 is TGTGCCAGCAGTCACACCGGGACGGACTACTATGGCTACACCTTC. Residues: CASSHTGTDYYGYTF.

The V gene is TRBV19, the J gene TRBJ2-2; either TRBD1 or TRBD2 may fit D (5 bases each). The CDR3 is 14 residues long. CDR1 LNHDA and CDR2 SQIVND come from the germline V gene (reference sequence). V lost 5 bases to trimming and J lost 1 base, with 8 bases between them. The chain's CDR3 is CASSGTRNTGELFF. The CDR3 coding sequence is TGTGCCAGTAGTGGGACGAGGAACACCGGGGAGCTGTTTTTT. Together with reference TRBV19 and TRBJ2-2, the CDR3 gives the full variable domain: DGGITQSPKYLFRKEGQNVTLSCEQNLNHDAMYWYRQDPGQGLRLIYYSQIVNDFQKGDIAEGYSVSREKKESFPLTVTSAQKNPTAFYLCASSGTRNTGELFFGEGSRLTVL.

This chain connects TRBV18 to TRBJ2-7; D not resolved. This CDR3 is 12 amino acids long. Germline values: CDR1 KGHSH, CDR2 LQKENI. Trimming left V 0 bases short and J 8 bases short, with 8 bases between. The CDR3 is CASSPPGLQQYF. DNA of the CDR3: TGTGCCAGCTCACCACCCGGGTTACAGCAGTACTTC.

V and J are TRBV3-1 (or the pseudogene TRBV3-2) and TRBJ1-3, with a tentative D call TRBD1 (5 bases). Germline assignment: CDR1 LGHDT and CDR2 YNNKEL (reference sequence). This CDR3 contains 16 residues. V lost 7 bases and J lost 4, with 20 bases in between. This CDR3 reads CASTRGGAGGGNTIYF. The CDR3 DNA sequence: TGTGCCAGCACCCGGGGAGGGGCCGGGGGAGGAAACACCATATATTTT.